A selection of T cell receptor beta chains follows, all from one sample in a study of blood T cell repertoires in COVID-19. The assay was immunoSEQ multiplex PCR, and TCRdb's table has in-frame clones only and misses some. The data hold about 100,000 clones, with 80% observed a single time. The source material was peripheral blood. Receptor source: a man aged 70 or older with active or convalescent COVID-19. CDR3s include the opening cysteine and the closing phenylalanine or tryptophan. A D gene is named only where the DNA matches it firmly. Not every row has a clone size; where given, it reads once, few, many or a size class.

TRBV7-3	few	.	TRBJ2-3	TGTGCCAGCAGCTTAAGTGGTGCGGGCACAGATACGCAGTATTTT	CASSLSGAGTDTQYF
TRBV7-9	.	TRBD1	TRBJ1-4	TGTGCCAGCAGCCCCGACGGGACAGGCGGTGAAAAACTGTTTTTT	CASSPDGTGGEKLFF
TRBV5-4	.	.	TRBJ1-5	TGTGCCAGCAGCTTGGGTCCAGGGCCCCGTCAGCCCCAGCATTTT	CASSLGPGPRQPQHF
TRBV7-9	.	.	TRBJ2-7	TGTGCCAGCAGCCGTGGGTGGGGCGGATACGAGCAGTACTTC	CASSRGWGGYEQYF
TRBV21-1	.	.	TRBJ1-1	TGTGCCAGCAGCAAAGCGCTGCAGGGCATGAACACTGAAGCTTTCTTT	CASSKALQGMNTEAFF
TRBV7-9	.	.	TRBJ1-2	TGTGCCAGCAGCTTCGGAGGGGCTCATCGAGGCTACACCTTC	CASSFGGAHRGYTF
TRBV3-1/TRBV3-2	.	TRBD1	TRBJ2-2	TGTGCCAGCAGCCCCCCCAGGACAGGGAATAGAGCCGGGGAGCTGTTTTTT	CASSPPRTGNRAGELFF
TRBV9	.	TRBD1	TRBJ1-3	TGTGCCAGCAGCGTAACGGACAGGCGTGGAAACACCATATATTTT	CASSVTDRRGNTIYF
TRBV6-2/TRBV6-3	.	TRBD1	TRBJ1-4	TGTGCCAGCAGCCCCGCAGGGGGCGGTGAAAAACTGTTTTTT	CASSPAGGGEKLFF
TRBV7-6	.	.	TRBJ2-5	TGTGCCAGCAGCTCAGCCGTGGAGACCCAGTACTTC	CASSSAVETQYF
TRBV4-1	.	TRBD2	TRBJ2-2	TGCGCCAGCAGCCAAGAAACTAGCGGGAACACCGGGGAGCTGTTTTTT	CASSQETSGNTGELFF
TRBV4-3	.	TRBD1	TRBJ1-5	TGCGCCAGCAGCCAGAGTGCACAGGGGCGCAATCAGCCCCAGCATTTT	CASSQSAQGRNQPQHF
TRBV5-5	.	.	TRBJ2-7	TGTGCCAGCAGCTTGATAGGGGTTACTTACGAGCAGTACTTC	CASSLIGVTYEQYF
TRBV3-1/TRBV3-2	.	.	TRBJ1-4	TGTGCCAGCAGCCAAGGGACAGTTAATGAAAAACTGTTTTTT	CASSQGTVNEKLFF
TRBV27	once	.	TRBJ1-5	TGTGCCAGCAGTTTAATCCGTTATCAGCCCCAGCATTTT	CASSLIRYQPQHF
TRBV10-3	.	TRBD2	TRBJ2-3	TGTGCCACCCGACTAGCGGGGGACGATACGCAGTATTTT	CATRLAGDDTQYF
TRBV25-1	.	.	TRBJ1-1	TGTGCCACTAGACAGGTTGGGGAAGCTTTCTTT	CATRQVGEAFF
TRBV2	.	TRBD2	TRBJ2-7	TGTGCCAGCAGTGGACTAGCGGCCACCTACGAGCAGTACTTC	CASSGLAATYEQYF
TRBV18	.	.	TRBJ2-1	TGTGCCAGCTCACCAACTGGGTCTAGCGCCGAGGGTGGGCAGTTCTTC	CASSPTGSSAEGGQFF
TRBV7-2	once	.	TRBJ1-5	TGTGCCAGCAGCTTAGTATCGGGGGATAGCAATCAGCCCCAGCATTTT	CASSLVSGDSNQPQHF
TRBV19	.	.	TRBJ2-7	TGTGCCAGTAGGCCCGCCGGGACTGGGATCTACGAGCAGTACTTC	CASRPAGTGIYEQYF
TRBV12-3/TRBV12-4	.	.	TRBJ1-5	TGTGCCAGCAGTAACGACCCGGGACCCCAGCATTTT	CASSNDPGPQHF
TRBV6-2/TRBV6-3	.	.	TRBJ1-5	TGTGCCAGCAGTTTGACAGCCGGGGGAGGCAATCAGCCCCAGCATTTT	CASSLTAGGGNQPQHF
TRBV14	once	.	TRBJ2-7	TGTGCCAGCAGCCAAGCTTGGGGGCCCTACGAGCAGTACTTC	CASSQAWGPYEQYF
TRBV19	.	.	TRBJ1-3	TGTGCCAGTAGTATAGGGACTGCTGGAAACACCATATATTTT	CASSIGTAGNTIYF
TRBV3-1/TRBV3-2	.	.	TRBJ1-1	TGTGCCAGCAGCCCACTTATTTCGACAGGGAACACTGAAGCTTTCTTT	CASSPLISTGNTEAFF
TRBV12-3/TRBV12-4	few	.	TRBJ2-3	TGTGCCAGCAGTTCCCAACGGGCAGATACGCAGTATTTT	CASSSQRADTQYF
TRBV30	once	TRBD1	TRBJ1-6	TGTGCCTGGAGAGCCCCGACAGGGAGAAATTCACCCCTCCACTTT	CAWRAPTGRNSPLHF
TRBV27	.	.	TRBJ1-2	TGTGCCAGCAGTTTATGGGGGGGGCAGACTCTTGGTGGCTATGGCTACACCTTC	CASSLWGGQTLGGYGYTF
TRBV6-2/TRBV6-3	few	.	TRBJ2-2	TGTGCCAGCAGTATCTCATCGGGGACCGGGGAGCTGTTTTTT	CASSISSGTGELFF
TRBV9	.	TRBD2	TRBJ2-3	TGTGCCAGCAGCATCCGGGGGGGTACTAGCACAGATACGCAGTATTTT	CASSIRGGTSTDTQYF
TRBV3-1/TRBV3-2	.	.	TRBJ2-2	TGTGCCAGCAGCCAAGCAGAGGCCAGGGAGCTGTTTTTT	CASSQAEARELFF
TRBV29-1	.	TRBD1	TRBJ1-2	TGCAGCGTCGGGACAGGGGGAGGTGGCTACACCTTC	CSVGTGGGGYTF
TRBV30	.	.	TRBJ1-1	TGTGCCTGGAGTCCTCTTGGTAGGAACACTGAAGCTTTCTTT	CAWSPLGRNTEAFF
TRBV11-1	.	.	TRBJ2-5	TGTGCCAGCAGCTTAAACTTAAACAGAGAAGAGACCCAGTACTTC	CASSLNLNREETQYF
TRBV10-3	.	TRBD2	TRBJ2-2	TGTGCCATCAGTATCCGACTAGCGGGGGAAGGCGGGGAGCTGTTTTTT	CAISIRLAGEGGELFF
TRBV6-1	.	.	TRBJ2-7	TGTGCCAGCAGTGAAGGGAGGGTAAAATACGAGCAGTACTTC	CASSEGRVKYEQYF
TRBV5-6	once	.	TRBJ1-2	TGTGCCAGCAGCTTGCAGTCAGGGGCTGGCTATGGCTACACCTTC	CASSLQSGAGYGYTF
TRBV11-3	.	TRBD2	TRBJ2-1	TGTGCCAGCAGCTCACTAGCGGGGGCAAATGAGCAGTTCTTC	CASSSLAGANEQFF